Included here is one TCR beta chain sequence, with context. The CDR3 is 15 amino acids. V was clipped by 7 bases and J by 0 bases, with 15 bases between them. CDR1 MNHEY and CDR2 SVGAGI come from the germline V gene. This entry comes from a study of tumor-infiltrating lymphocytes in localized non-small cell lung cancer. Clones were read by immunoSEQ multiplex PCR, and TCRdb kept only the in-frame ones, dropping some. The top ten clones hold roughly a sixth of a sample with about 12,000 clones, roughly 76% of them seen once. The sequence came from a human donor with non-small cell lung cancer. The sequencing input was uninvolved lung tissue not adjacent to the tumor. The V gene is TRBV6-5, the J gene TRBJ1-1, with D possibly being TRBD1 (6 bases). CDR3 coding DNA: TGTGCCAGCACTGTGGGGGACACACTGAACACTGAAGCTTTCTTT. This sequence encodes CASTVGDTLNTEAFF.